One sample yielded the 16 T cell receptor beta chains listed below, sequenced in a study of T cell responses to AZD1222 COVID-19 vaccine. The repertoire was sequenced with immunoSEQ multiplex PCR; TCRdb's copy has only in-frame clones and lacks some. Of some 64,000 clones in the sample, 80% to 95% were seen once. The source was peripheral blood, collected 28 days after the second dose of the MenACWY control vaccine. Receptors originate from an adult who received the MenACWY meningococcal vaccine as a control.

As DNA, the CDR3 is TGTGCCAGCAGCCCCGGCTCCTACGAGCAGTACTTC. Encoded protein: CASSPGSYEQYF. The chain joins TRBV7-6 to TRBJ2-7; D is uncertain. This CDR3 spans 12 amino acids. Germline V gene lookup returns CDR1 SGHVS and CDR2 FNYEAQ. V lost 5 bases to trimming and J lost 0 bases, with 5 bases between them.

The chain recombines TRBV7-2 with TRBJ2-3, with 12 bases identical to TRBD2. CDR3 length equals 16 residues. Germline values: CDR1 SGHTA, CDR2 FQGNSA. Trimming at V came to 5 bases and at J to 6 bases, leaving 9 bases not matched to a gene. CDR3 DNA: TGTGCCAGCAGCACCCGGACTAGCGGGGCCCGGGATACGCAGTATTTT. Translating gives CASSTRTSGARDTQYF.

The chain joins TRBV7-2 to TRBJ1-1, with TRBD1 as a possible D gene (5 bases). V was cut by 4 bases and J by 5 bases, with 17 bases left in between. The germline V gene has CDR1 SGHTA and CDR2 FQGNSA. This CDR3 is built from 15 residues. Written as DNA, the CDR3 is TGTGCCAGCAGCTCCCAAGTTCAGGGAGGGACTGAAGCTTTCTTT. It specifies CASSSQVQGGTEAFF.

This clone has only one observation. The rearrangement links TRBV2 to TRBJ1-4; D is perhaps TRBD1 (5 bases). The CDR3 is 14 amino acids. Per germline, CDR1 SNHLY and CDR2 FYNNEI. V dropped 1 base and J dropped 10 bases, with 13 bases sitting between them. DNA for the CDR3: TGTGCCAGCAGTGAAGAGCGGGGGGTCGGAAAACTGTTTTTT. It specifies CASSEERGVGKLFF. Full variable domain (outside the CDR3, taken from reference TRBV2 and TRBJ1-4): EPEVTQTPSHQVTQMGQEVILRCVPISNHLYFYWYRQILGQKVEFLVSFYNNEISEKSEIFDDQFSVERPDGSNFTLKIRSTKLEDSAMYFCASSEERGVGKLFFGSGTQLSVL.

The J gene is TRBJ1-2, the V gene TRBV28, with D possibly being TRBD1 (5 bases). The germline gives CDR1 MDHEN, CDR2 SYDVKM. Trimming took 6 bases from V and 4 from J, leaving 9 bases between them. There are 12 residues in the CDR3. CDR3 loop: CASRSGVYGYTF. Here the CDR3 DNA reads TGTGCCAGCAGATCGGGGGTCTATGGCTACACCTTC.

This sequence joins TRBV30 and TRBJ2-1, with 10 bases aligning to TRBD1. There are 15 residues in the CDR3. J was trimmed by 8 bases and V by 0 bases; bases with no gene match: 7. Germline CDR1 and CDR2: GTSNPN and SVGIG (reference sequence). The chain's CDR3 is CAWSVKGQGRDEQFF. Written as DNA, the CDR3 is TGTGCCTGGAGTGTAAAGGGACAGGGGCGTGATGAGCAGTTCTTC.

This sequence joins TRBV7-9 and TRBJ1-1; 8 bases line up with TRBD1. Germline V lookup: CDR1 SEHNR, CDR2 FQNEAQ (reference sequence). V was clipped by 4 bases and J by 5 bases; unmatched bases: 18. The CDR3 totals 18 residues. This CDR3 is CASSYDRLTPTGGTEAFF. The CDR3, as DNA: TGTGCCAGCAGCTACGACCGATTAACTCCTACAGGGGGGACTGAAGCTTTCTTT.

V gene TRBV5-6 combines with J gene TRBJ1-5, with D possibly being TRBD1 (5 bases). The V end lost 4 bases, the J end lost 3 bases, and 11 bases lay between the germline ends. Germline lookup yields CDR1 SGHDT and CDR2 YYEEEE. This CDR3 is 14 amino acids long. The CDR3 region is CASSPRQTNQPQHF. The CDR3 bases are TGTGCCAGCAGCCCTAGACAGACCAATCAGCCCCAGCATTTT. The full variable domain, rest sourced from reference TRBV5-6 and TRBJ1-5, is DAGVTQSPTHLIKTRGQQVTLRCSPKSGHDTVSWYQQALGQGPQFIFQYYEEEERQRGNFPDRFSGHQFPNYSSELNVNALLLGDSALYLCASSPRQTNQPQHFGDGTRLSIL.

V gene TRBV14 combines with J gene TRBJ2-2; no clear D. This CDR3 contains 13 residues. The V end was cut by 5 bases, the J end by 6 bases, with 10 bases between. Germline V gives CDR1 SGHDN, CDR2 FVKESK. The CDR3 coding sequence is TGTGCCAGCAGCTACTATCAGGCCGGGGAGCTGTTTTTT. Amino acid sequence: CASSYYQAGELFF.

This clone was counted a single time. The CDR3 bases are TGTGCCAGCAGCTGGGAGAGGGATCAGCCCCAGCATTTT. Its protein product is CASSWERDQPQHF. The V gene is TRBV27, the J gene TRBJ1-5, with unresolved D. Trimming took 6 bases from V and 5 from J, leaving 11 bases between them. The germline CDR1 and CDR2 sequences are MNHEY and SMNVEV (reference sequence). This CDR3 region has 13 residues.

V usage is TRBV19 and J usage is TRBJ2-1; D remains unclear. Trimming took off 2 bases at V and 6 bases at J, with 5 bases between the two ends. The CDR3 has 12 amino acids. Germline V lookup: CDR1 LNHDA, CDR2 SQIVND (reference sequence). CDR3 sequence: CASSINVNEQFF. The CDR3 region has the DNA TGTGCCAGTAGTATAAATGTCAATGAGCAGTTCTTC. Using reference TRBV19 and TRBJ2-1 for the parts outside the CDR3, the full variable domain is DGGITQSPKYLFRKEGQNVTLSCEQNLNHDAMYWYRQDPGQGLRLIYYSQIVNDFQKGDIAEGYSVSREKKESFPLTVTSAQKNPTAFYLCASSINVNEQFFGPGTRLTVL.

This clone was recorded once. This rearrangement joins TRBV9 to TRBJ2-1, with D perhaps matching TRBD2 (5 bases). The CDR3 runs 17 residues. V was clipped by 4 bases and J by 6 bases, with 23 bases between them. CDR1 and CDR2 (germline): SGDLS, YYNGEE. The CDR3 region is CASSTRGSAGGFNEQFF. CDR3 DNA: TGTGCCAGCAGCACCCGAGGGTCTGCGGGCGGGTTCAATGAGCAGTTCTTC.

CDR3 loop: CASSLFPSGNQETQYF. The CDR3 DNA sequence: TGCGCCAGCAGCTTGTTTCCTAGCGGGAACCAAGAGACCCAGTACTTC. This chain links TRBV5-1 with TRBJ2-5; 9 nucleotides line up with TRBD2. Germline V gene lookup returns CDR1 SGHRS and CDR2 YFSETQ. Losses at the gene ends were 1 base for V and 0 bases for J; bases not matched to a gene: 4. The CDR3 has 16 amino acids.

The chain carries TRBV5-4 and TRBJ1-3; no clear D gene. CDR1 and CDR2 (germline): SGHNT, YYREEE (reference sequence). V lost 1 base to trimming and J lost 3 bases, with 5 bases between them. The CDR3 totals 13 residues. The CDR3 sequence: CASSLPDGNTIYF. The CDR3 nucleotides are TGTGCCAGCAGCTTGCCCGATGGAAACACCATATATTTT.

This clone was detected only once. V gene TRBV12-3 or TRBV12-4 combines with J gene TRBJ1-1; D not certain. There are 12 residues in the CDR3. With 7 bases removed from V and 8 bases from J, the gap between germline ends came to 14 bases. The DNA of the CDR3 is TGTGCCAGCACCCAATGGGCCGGGGAAGCTTTCTTT. Translation gives CASTQWAGEAFF.

The rearrangement joins TRBV24-1 to TRBJ2-3; TRBD2 agrees at 13 bases. Trimming at V came to 0 bases and at J to 0 bases, leaving 2 bases not matched to a gene. The V gene's germline CDR1 is KGHDR and CDR2 SFDVKD. There are 18 residues in the CDR3. The CDR3 DNA reads TGTGCCACCAGTGATTTGCGGACTAGCGGGAGAAGCACAGATACGCAGTATTTT. It yields the protein CATSDLRTSGRSTDTQYF.